This T cell receptor beta chain was sequenced for a study of T cell responses to AZD1222 COVID-19 vaccine. Study-wide findings and caveats: Clonal diversity may have been underestimated in mostly white British donors. Spike-specific TCR breadth and depth grew following two AZD1222 doses. No day 14 peak samples; only post-peak repertoires were characterized. Spike-wide coverage was observed for vaccine-associated CD4 TCRs, with dominant responses at 160-218 and 743-854.

About this clone: Its target is not known. The junction differs from germline at one of its ends, possibly a read error.

The germline V gene has CDR1 SEHNR and CDR2 FQNEAQ (reference sequence). The CDR3 is 12 residues long. TCRdb keeps only in-frame clones here, not all; method: immunoSEQ multiplex PCR. This table has 150,000 or so clones, more than 80% appearing once. V usage is TRBV7-9 and J usage is TRBJ1-1; 9 bases match TRBD1. The source of this sequence is an adult in good health. The sample in question was peripheral blood, obtained on day 0 of MenACWY control vaccination. CDR3 sequence: CASSLDIHGQGF. The DNA of the CDR3 is TGTGCCAGCAGCTTAGATATTCACGGACAGGGGTTT.